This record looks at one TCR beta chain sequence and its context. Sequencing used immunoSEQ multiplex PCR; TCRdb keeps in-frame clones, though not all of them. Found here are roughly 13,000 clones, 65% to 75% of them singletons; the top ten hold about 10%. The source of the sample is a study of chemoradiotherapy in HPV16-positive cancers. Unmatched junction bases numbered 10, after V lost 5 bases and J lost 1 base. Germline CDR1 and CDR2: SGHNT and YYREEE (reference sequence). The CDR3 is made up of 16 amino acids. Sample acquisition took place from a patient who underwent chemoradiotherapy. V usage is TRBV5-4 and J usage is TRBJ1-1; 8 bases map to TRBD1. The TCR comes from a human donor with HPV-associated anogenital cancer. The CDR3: CASSLGSGGQNTEAFF. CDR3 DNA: TGTGCCAGCAGTTTAGGGTCAGGGGGCCAGAACACTGAAGCTTTCTTT.